This passage covers 10 T cell receptor beta chains from one sample sequenced in a study of response to subunit inactivated influenza vaccine (dated by TCRdb to 2017 to 2018). Library construction relied on RT-PCR. The reads were generated on an Illumina HiSeq 2500. The public sequencing data were trimmed at Q25 with fastp and processed into clonotypes with MiXCR by TCRdb, which kept only in-frame beta chains. Duplicate CDR3 protein sequences are folded into a single record with the most common DNA and genes. This sample has some 500,000 distinct CDR3 sequences in its table, and about 25% of those were observed once. Approximately 2% of the sample rests with the top ten. Source: CD4+ T cells sorted from PBMCs, taken less than 6 days after vaccination. These receptors came from a man aged 45-60 years who received an inactivated influenza vaccine. Donor details come from another sample of the same person, matched by shared clones.

This clonotype was seen a few times. The gene calls are TRBV5-6 and TRBJ2-2; D call uncertain. The CDR3 length is 12 residues. The V and J ends lost 3 bases and 6 bases respectively, with 6 bases between them. Germline V CDR1 and CDR2: SGHDT, YYEEEE. The CDR3 spells CASSSPAGELFF. The CDR3 DNA reads TGTGCCAGCAGCTCCCCCGCCGGGGAGCTGTTTTTT.

In this sample, this clonotype turned up many times. The V and J genes are TRBV5-1 and TRBJ2-3; TRBD2 is a possible D gene (6 bases). In germline, CDR1 is SGHRS, CDR2 YFSETQ. The CDR3 extends over 14 amino acids. Trimming stripped 3 bases from V and 4 bases from J, with 12 bases between. CDR3 nucleotides: TGCGCCAGCAGCTCACAGACTAGTTCAGATACGCAGTATTTT. Amino acid sequence: CASSSQTSSDTQYF.

The chain employs TRBV28 and TRBJ2-3, with TRBD1 identical over 7 bases. The CDR3 totals 14 residues. The J segment lost 6 bases and the V segment lost 5 bases, leaving 8 bases of the junction unmatched. In germline, CDR1 is MDHEN, CDR2 SYDVKM. The CDR3 bases are TGTGCCAGCAGTAAGGGGACAGTGCCTGATACGCAGTATTTT. This encodes CASSKGTVPDTQYF.

This clonotype was recorded once. V usage is TRBV4-3 and J usage is TRBJ1-5; D call uncertain. The CDR3 has 15 residues. Trimming shortened V by 0 bases and J by 7 bases, and 13 bases separated the two germline ends. Germline V CDR1 and CDR2: LGHNA, YSLEER. CDR3 loop: CASSQEFARPQPQHF. CDR3 coding DNA: TGCGCCAGCAGCCAAGAATTTGCGAGGCCCCAGCCCCAGCATTTT.

V gene TRBV6-1 combines with J gene TRBJ1-2, with TRBD1 matching 7 bases. Trimming cost V 6 bases and J 1 base; bases outside gene matches: 2. Germline CDR1 MNHNS, CDR2 SASEGT. The CDR3 runs 13 residues. The CDR3 loop is CASRTGFNYGYTF. The CDR3 DNA follows: TGTGCCAGCAGGACAGGGTTTAACTATGGCTACACCTTC.

The chain employs TRBV15 and TRBJ2-7; no firm D call. In germline, CDR1 is LNHNV, CDR2 YYDKDF (reference sequence). V lost 1 base to trimming and J lost 2 bases, with 12 bases between them. There are 15 residues in the CDR3. The CDR3 region is CATSRAPPATYEQYF. In DNA form, the CDR3 reads TGTGCCACCAGCAGAGCTCCGCCAGCTACCTACGAGCAGTACTTC.

This clonotype was seen only a few times. V gene TRBV5-1 combines with J gene TRBJ1-1; TRBD1 might be the D (6 bases). This CDR3 has 12 amino acids. Germline loops: CDR1 SGHRS, CDR2 YFSETQ. Between the trimmed V and J ends, which lost 4 bases and 8 bases, there was a span of 12 bases. CDR3 nucleotides: TGCGCCAGCAGCACGCAGGGGCGGGAAGCTTTCTTT. This sequence encodes CASSTQGREAFF.

The chain carries TRBV6-1 and TRBJ2-6; TRBD1 matches 7 bases. V lost 3 bases and J lost 2; bases outside the gene matches: 4. This CDR3 contains 16 residues. Germline assignment: CDR1 MNHNS and CDR2 SASEGT. CDR3 sequence (DNA): TGTGCCAGCAGTGAGCACAGGGGAACTGGGGCCAACGTCCTGACTTTC. It encodes CASSEHRGTGANVLTF.

This chain links TRBV6-5 with TRBJ2-7; D gene ambiguous. Trimming took off 2 bases at V and 2 bases at J, with 7 bases between the two ends. The CDR3 is 13 amino acids. Germline CDR1 and CDR2: MNHEY and SVGAGI. The CDR3 DNA follows: TGTGCCAGCAGTTACGCCCCCACCTACGAGCAGTACTTC. It yields the protein CASSYAPTYEQYF.

This chain links TRBV12-3 or TRBV12-4 with TRBJ1-2, with 9 nucleotides matching TRBD1. The CDR3 runs to 13 residues. V gave up 3 bases and J gave up 6 bases; unmatched junction bases: 2. The CDR3 region is CASSFRTGDGYTF. CDR3 nucleotides: TGTGCCAGCAGTTTTCGGACAGGGGATGGCTACACCTTC.